The 11 T cell receptor beta chains below were found in one sample sequenced in a study of T cell responses to AZD1222 COVID-19 vaccine. Sequencing used immunoSEQ multiplex PCR; TCRdb keeps in-frame clones, though not all of them. The data contain roughly 190,000 clones, about 92% of them singletons. This specimen consisted of peripheral blood, obtained on day 0 of AZD1222 vaccination. Receptor source: an adult in good health.

This clone came up a few times. The J gene is TRBJ1-6, the V gene TRBV11-2; D gene unclear. Germline CDR1 SGHAT, CDR2 FQNNGV. Between the trimmed V and J ends, which lost 5 bases and 5 bases, there was a span of 10 bases. The CDR3 sequence is 14 residues long. Here the CDR3 reads CASSLQTDNSPLHF. CDR3 DNA: TGTGCCAGCAGCCTTCAAACCGATAATTCACCCCTCCACTTT.

The genes are TRBV10-1 and TRBJ2-2, with D perhaps matching TRBD1 or TRBD2 (6 bases each). This CDR3 is built from 15 residues. Trimming pared 0 bases from V and 5 bases from J, leaving 10 bases between. The germline V gene has CDR1 WNHNN and CDR2 SYGVQD (reference sequence). The CDR3 DNA follows: TGCGCCAGCAGTGAGTCAAGGGGGGAAACCGGGGAGCTGTTTTTT. Translating it yields CASSESRGETGELFF.

The chain employs TRBV27 and TRBJ2-1; a possible D gene is TRBD1 (5 bases). Germline CDR1 and CDR2: MNHEY and SMNVEV (reference sequence). V gave up 8 bases and J gave up 10 bases, with 18 bases separating them. The CDR3 contains 13 residues. CDR3: CASSLTAIHEQFF. CDR3 DNA: TGTGCCAGCTCCCTGACAGCGATCCACGAGCAGTTCTTC.

Written as DNA, the CDR3 is TGTGCCAGCTCTCTGAACCGCAGGGAATGGGGAAACACCATATATTTT. The encoded protein is CASSLNRREWGNTIYF. This sequence joins TRBV18 and TRBJ1-3; tentative D call: TRBD1 (5 bases). V dropped 6 bases and J dropped 4 bases, with 19 bases sitting between them. This CDR3 comprises 16 residues. Per germline, CDR1 KGHSH and CDR2 LQKENI.

The rearrangement joins TRBV6-1 to TRBJ2-2, with D hard to call. V was pared by 2 bases and J by 1 base, with 8 bases between. The CDR3 contains 15 residues. Germline CDR1 and CDR2: MNHNS and SASEGT. The CDR3 is CASSETRQNTGELFF. DNA for the CDR3: TGTGCCAGCAGTGAAACTCGACAGAACACCGGGGAGCTGTTTTTT.

The chain carries TRBV27 and TRBJ1-2, with D hard to call. The germline V gene encodes CDR1 MNHEY and CDR2 SMNVEV (reference sequence). CDR3 size: 16 residues. V lost 3 bases to trimming and J lost 0 bases, with 14 bases between them. The CDR3 here is CASSFLTAGSNYGYTF. The CDR3 nucleotides are TGTGCCAGCAGTTTCCTGACGGCTGGGTCTAACTATGGCTACACCTTC.

The gene calls are TRBV20-1 and TRBJ2-5; TRBD1 or TRBD2 may be the D gene (5 bases each). V gave up 6 bases and J gave up 5 bases, with 10 bases separating them. The CDR3 contains 11 residues. Germline loops: CDR1 DFQATT, CDR2 SNEGSKA (reference sequence). For the CDR3, the DNA is TGCAGTGCCCTTGGGACGGAGACCCAGTACTTC. The encoded protein is CSALGTETQYF.

The chain uses TRBV11-2 and TRBJ2-7; tentatively, D is TRBD1 or TRBD2 (5 bases each). Germline V gives CDR1 SGHAT, CDR2 FQNNGV. Deletions cut 1 base from V and 0 bases from J, with 13 bases between. The CDR3 sequence is 16 residues long. The CDR3 loop reads CASSLGDHLSSYEQYF. DNA of the CDR3: TGTGCCAGCAGCTTAGGGGACCACCTGAGCTCCTACGAGCAGTACTTC.

The chain is built from TRBV14 and TRBJ2-1; a possible D gene is TRBD2 (5 bases). The CDR3 is made up of 14 amino acids. V lost 1 base and J 12 bases, leaving 16 bases between the germline ends. CDR1 SGHDN and CDR2 FVKESK come from the germline V gene. The chain's CDR3 is CASSQGDARRGQFF. The CDR3 bases are TGTGCCAGCAGCCAAGGTGACGCAAGACGGGGGCAGTTCTTC.

V and J are TRBV3-1 (or the pseudogene TRBV3-2) and TRBJ1-3; D may be TRBD1 (6 bases). This CDR3 has 16 residues. Germline assignment: CDR1 LGHDT and CDR2 YNNKEL (reference sequence). The germline V and J ends were trimmed by 1 base and 0 bases, with 10 bases remaining between them. The CDR3 DNA reads as TGTGCCAGCAGCCAAGGAGGGACAAGCTCTGGAAACACCATATATTTT. Protein sequence: CASSQGGTSSGNTIYF.

V usage is TRBV14 and J usage is TRBJ2-7; TRBD2 matches at 10 bases. The CDR3 spans 20 residues. Germline V gene sequence: CDR1 SGHDN, CDR2 FVKESK. After removal of 0 bases from V and 6 bases from J, the junction contained 20 bases not matched to a gene. The CDR3 here is CASSQDFSLAGVVSPIEQYF. CDR3 nucleotide sequence: TGTGCCAGCAGCCAAGATTTTAGCCTAGCGGGAGTTGTCTCTCCTATCGAGCAGTACTTC.